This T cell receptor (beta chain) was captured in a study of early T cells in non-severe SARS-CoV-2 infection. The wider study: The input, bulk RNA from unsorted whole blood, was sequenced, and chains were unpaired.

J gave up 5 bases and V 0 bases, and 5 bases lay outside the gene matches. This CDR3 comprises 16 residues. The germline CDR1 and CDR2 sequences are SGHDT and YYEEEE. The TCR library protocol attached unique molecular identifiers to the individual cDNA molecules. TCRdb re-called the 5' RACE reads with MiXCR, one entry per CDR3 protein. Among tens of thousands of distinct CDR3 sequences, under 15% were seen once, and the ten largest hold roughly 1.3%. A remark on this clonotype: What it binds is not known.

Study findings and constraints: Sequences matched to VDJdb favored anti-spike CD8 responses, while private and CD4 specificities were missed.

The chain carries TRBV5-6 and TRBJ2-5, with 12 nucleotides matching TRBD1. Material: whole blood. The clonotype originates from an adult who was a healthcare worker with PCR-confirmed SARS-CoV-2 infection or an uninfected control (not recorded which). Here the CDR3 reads CASSLGRDRGPETQYF. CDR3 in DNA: TGTGCCAGCAGCTTGGGGCGGGACAGGGGGCCGGAGACCCAGTACTTC.